This is a list of T cell receptor beta chains from one sample in a study of shared clonotypes between healthy human individuals. Clones were read by immunoSEQ multiplex PCR, and TCRdb kept only the in-frame ones, dropping some. The sample has approximately 1.4 million clones, roughly 98% seen once; the top ten hold roughly 0.42%. What was sequenced was naive CD4+ T cells sorted from blood. These receptors were obtained from a man younger than 40 in good health. Both conserved end residues are part of each CDR3. A D gene is named only where the DNA matches it firmly. The size field is filled for only some rows; it gives once, few, many or a size class.

D: NA; J: TRBJ2-5; length: 12; V: TRBV5-1; size: NA; DNA: TGCGCCAGCAGCTTGGGTGACGGGACCCAGTACTTC; CDR3: CASSLGDGTQYF
D: NA; J: TRBJ1-5; length: 14; V: TRBV28; size: NA; DNA: TGTGCCAGCAGGACGGGCACAAGCAATCAGCCCCAGCATTTT; CDR3: CASRTGTSNQPQHF
D: NA; J: TRBJ2-2; length: 14; V: TRBV9; size: once; DNA: TGTGCCAGCGAGGAGGGCAAGAACACCGGGGAGCTGTTTTTT; CDR3: CASEEGKNTGELFF
D: TRBD2; J: TRBJ2-1; length: 16; V: TRBV9; size: NA; DNA: TGTGCCAGCAGCCCGGGACTAGCGGGGACCTACAATGAGCAGTTCTTC; CDR3: CASSPGLAGTYNEQFF
D: TRBD2; J: TRBJ2-1; length: 15; V: TRBV7-9; size: NA; DNA: TGTGCCAGCAGCTCCGGGACTAGCGGTGCGGATGAGCAGTTCTTC; CDR3: CASSSGTSGADEQFF
D: TRBD2; J: TRBJ2-4; length: 16; V: TRBV10-3; size: NA; DNA: TGTGCCATCAGTGAGTCCACTAGCGGGGGGAAAAACATTCAGTACTTC; CDR3: CAISESTSGGKNIQYF
D: NA; J: TRBJ2-7; length: 12; V: TRBV30; size: NA; DNA: TGTGCCTGGAGAACGCTTTCCTACGAGCAGTACTTC; CDR3: CAWRTLSYEQYF
D: NA; J: TRBJ2-1; length: 14; V: TRBV25-1; size: NA; DNA: TGTGCCAGTCTCCTGACCGGGCCCTATGCTGAGCAGTTCTTC; CDR3: CASLLTGPYAEQFF
D: NA; J: TRBJ1-5; length: 14; V: TRBV7-2; size: NA; DNA: TGTGCCAGCAGCCCCGGGGACAGCAATCAGCCCCAGCATTTT; CDR3: CASSPGDSNQPQHF
D: TRBD2; J: TRBJ2-3; length: 15; V: TRBV29-1; size: NA; DNA: TGCAGCGTGACGGCGGGGACTACTCACACAGATACGCAGTATTTT; CDR3: CSVTAGTTHTDTQYF
D: TRBD1; J: TRBJ1-5; length: 18; V: TRBV7-7; size: NA; DNA: TGTGCTAGCAGCTTAGGTGTCGTGGGGACAGCCACCAATCAGCCCCAGCATTTT; CDR3: CASSLGVVGTATNQPQHF
D: TRBD1; J: TRBJ2-2; length: 15; V: TRBV5-5; size: NA; DNA: TGTGCCAGCAGCCCCAGGACAGGGTACACCGGGGAGCTGTTTTTT; CDR3: CASSPRTGYTGELFF
D: NA; J: TRBJ2-3; length: 14; V: TRBV5-4; size: NA; DNA: TGTGCCAGCAGCTTGGCCTCACCGACAGATACGCAGTATTTT; CDR3: CASSLASPTDTQYF
D: TRBD2; J: TRBJ2-4; length: 14; V: TRBV27; size: NA; DNA: TGTGCCAGCAGTCAGGGAGGGCCCCAAAACATTCAGTACTTC; CDR3: CASSQGGPQNIQYF
D: NA; J: TRBJ2-7; length: 13; V: TRBV5-1; size: NA; DNA: TGCGCCAGCAGCTTAGCAACAGGGAACGAGCAGTACTTC; CDR3: CASSLATGNEQYF
D: NA; J: TRBJ2-7; length: 15; V: TRBV14; size: NA; DNA: TGTGCCAGCAGCCAAGATCTCGCCAACACCTACGAGCAGTACTTC; CDR3: CASSQDLANTYEQYF
D: TRBD1; J: TRBJ1-5; length: 14; V: TRBV28; size: NA; DNA: TGTGCCAGCAGTTCACGACAGGGGCGGCAGCCCCAGCATTTT; CDR3: CASSSRQGRQPQHF
D: NA; J: TRBJ1-5; length: 14; V: TRBV10-3; size: NA; DNA: TGTGCCATCAGTTCTGTGGGGATCAATCAGCCCCAGCATTTT; CDR3: CAISSVGINQPQHF
D: NA; J: TRBJ1-1; length: 15; V: TRBV7-2; size: NA; DNA: TGTGCCAGCAGCTTTATGGGTAGGTTGGCCACTGAAGCTTTCTTT; CDR3: CASSFMGRLATEAFF
D: NA; J: TRBJ2-5; length: 15; V: TRBV5-1; size: NA; DNA: TGCGCCAGCAGCTTGGCCCCAGGACGGCAGGAGACCCAGTACTTC; CDR3: CASSLAPGRQETQYF
D: NA; J: TRBJ1-5; length: 16; V: TRBV19; size: NA; DNA: TGTGCCAGTAGCGAAGGACCGCCATTTGGCAATCAGCCCCAGCATTTT; CDR3: CASSEGPPFGNQPQHF
D: TRBD1; J: TRBJ2-2; length: 16; V: TRBV19; size: NA; DNA: TGTGCCAGTAGTATCCGGGGGACAGGGAACACCGGGGAGCTGTTTTTT; CDR3: CASSIRGTGNTGELFF
D: NA; J: TRBJ1-4; length: 15; V: TRBV5-1; size: NA; DNA: TGCGCCAGCAGCTTGGTGACAGGAAACAATGAAAAACTGTTTTTT; CDR3: CASSLVTGNNEKLFF
D: NA; J: TRBJ1-2; length: 13; V: TRBV27; size: NA; DNA: TGTGCCAGCAGTATGGACGGAGAGTCTGGCTACACCTTC; CDR3: CASSMDGESGYTF
D: TRBD1; J: TRBJ2-7; length: 13; V: TRBV7-2; size: NA; DNA: TGTGCCAGCAGCGGGGGACAGGGCTACGAGCAGTACTTC; CDR3: CASSGGQGYEQYF
D: TRBD2; J: TRBJ2-7; length: 15; V: TRBV7-6; size: NA; DNA: TGTGCCAGCAGCTTCGGACTAGCGGGAGTAAACGAGCAGTACTTC; CDR3: CASSFGLAGVNEQYF
D: NA; J: TRBJ2-5; length: 14; V: TRBV5-1; size: NA; DNA: TGCGCCAGCTGCCGGGACGTAGGGAAAGAGACCCAGTACTTC; CDR3: CASCRDVGKETQYF
D: NA; J: TRBJ1-4; length: 15; V: TRBV18; size: NA; DNA: TGTGCCAGCTCACCACAGGGGCTTACCAATGAAAAACTGTTTTTT; CDR3: CASSPQGLTNEKLFF
D: NA; J: TRBJ2-3; length: 13; V: TRBV28; size: NA; DNA: TGTGCCAGCAGCCGGGACTCACAAGATACGCAGTATTTT; CDR3: CASSRDSQDTQYF
D: NA; J: TRBJ1-4; length: 16; V: TRBV25-1; size: NA; DNA: TGTGCCAGCAGCCCCACCACGGGGGGTGTGAATGAAAAACTGTTTTTT; CDR3: CASSPTTGGVNEKLFF
D: TRBD1; J: TRBJ2-6; length: 18; V: TRBV30; size: once; DNA: TGTGCCTGGAGTGTACTGGGGACAGATATCTCTGGGGCCAACGTCCTGACTTTC; CDR3: CAWSVLGTDISGANVLTF
D: TRBD1; J: TRBJ2-7; length: 17; V: TRBV14; size: NA; DNA: TGTGCCAGCAGCCAGGTCCGGGACAGCCAGGGGTCCTACGAGCAGTACTTC; CDR3: CASSQVRDSQGSYEQYF
D: NA; J: TRBJ2-5; length: 15; V: TRBV18; size: NA; DNA: TGTGCCAGCTCAAGTCAGGGACTGAACCAAGAGACCCAGTACTTC; CDR3: CASSSQGLNQETQYF
D: NA; J: TRBJ2-5; length: 13; V: TRBV18; size: NA; DNA: TGTGCCAGCTCACAAGGACGGAGGGAGACCCAGTACTTC; CDR3: CASSQGRRETQYF
D: NA; J: TRBJ1-1; length: 15; V: TRBV7-9; size: NA; DNA: TGTGCCAGCAGCCCATGGGCGGCAGGGCGGCCTGAAGCTTTCTTT; CDR3: CASSPWAAGRPEAFF
D: NA; J: TRBJ2-7; length: 13; V: TRBV7-2; size: NA; DNA: TGTGCCAGCAGCTCCTACGGGGTTTACGAGCAGTACTTC; CDR3: CASSSYGVYEQYF
D: NA; J: TRBJ2-3; length: 18; V: TRBV4-2; size: NA; DNA: TGTGCCAGCAGCCAACAAACTTCCTCCGGGACCCTGGTAGATACGCAGTATTTT; CDR3: CASSQQTSSGTLVDTQYF
D: TRBD1; J: TRBJ2-2; length: 16; V: TRBV5-6; size: NA; DNA: TGTGCCAGCAGCCGACCCGACAGGGGGCGCTTCGGGGAGCTGTTTTTT; CDR3: CASSRPDRGRFGELFF
D: TRBD1; J: TRBJ2-3; length: 14; V: TRBV7-9; size: NA; DNA: TGTGCCAGCAGCCTGACAGGGGGCGTAGATACGCAGTATTTT; CDR3: CASSLTGGVDTQYF
D: NA; J: TRBJ1-5; length: 16; V: TRBV28; size: NA; DNA: TGTGCCAGCAGTTTTTGGACGGGGTTAGGCAATCAGCCCCAGCATTTT; CDR3: CASSFWTGLGNQPQHF
D: NA; J: TRBJ2-2; length: 14; V: TRBV5-1; size: NA; DNA: TGCGCCAGCAGCTTTGGGGGCCGGACCGGGGAGCTGTTTTTT; CDR3: CASSFGGRTGELFF
D: NA; J: TRBJ2-3; length: 13; V: TRBV19; size: NA; DNA: TGTGCCAGTAAACGGAACCCCACAGATACGCAGTATTTT; CDR3: CASKRNPTDTQYF
D: NA; J: TRBJ2-5; length: 13; V: TRBV5-4; size: NA; DNA: TGTGCCACCTCGACAGAGTACCAAGAGACCCAGTACTTC; CDR3: CATSTEYQETQYF
D: NA; J: TRBJ2-6; length: 15; V: TRBV6-1; size: NA; DNA: TGTGCCAGCAGTGTGAGCCGAGGTGGGGCCAACGTCCTGACTTTC; CDR3: CASSVSRGGANVLTF
D: NA; J: TRBJ1-2; length: 13; V: TRBV15; size: NA; DNA: TGTGCCACCAGCAGGCCCCGGGGCTATGGCTACACCTTC; CDR3: CATSRPRGYGYTF
D: NA; J: TRBJ2-3; length: 14; V: TRBV28; size: NA; DNA: TGTGCCAGCAGTTTCCGGGAGAGAGCTAATACGCAGTATTTT; CDR3: CASSFRERANTQYF
D: NA; J: TRBJ2-1; length: 16; V: TRBV14; size: NA; DNA: TGTGCCAGCAGCGCCCTAGGGGGGGCGGCCTACAATGAGCAGTTCTTC; CDR3: CASSALGGAAYNEQFF
D: NA; J: TRBJ2-3; length: 14; V: TRBV25-1; size: NA; DNA: TGTGCCAGCAGTCAACGGGACAGCACAGATACGCAGTATTTT; CDR3: CASSQRDSTDTQYF
D: NA; J: TRBJ2-5; length: 16; V: TRBV5-6; size: NA; DNA: TGTGCCAGCAGCTTGGTGGCAGGGATTTCATGGGAGACCCAGTACTTC; CDR3: CASSLVAGISWETQYF
D: NA; J: TRBJ2-5; length: 14; V: TRBV5-1; size: NA; DNA: TGCGCCAGCAGCTTGGCTAGCAACCAAGAGACCCAGTACTTC; CDR3: CASSLASNQETQYF
D: TRBD2; J: TRBJ2-3; length: 17; V: TRBV18; size: NA; DNA: TGTGCCAGCTCACCAATTGGACTAGCGGGAGGCACAGATACGCAGTATTTT; CDR3: CASSPIGLAGGTDTQYF
D: TRBD1; J: TRBJ2-2; length: 16; V: TRBV5-1; size: NA; DNA: TGCGCCAGCAGGCCCTGGGGACAGGGCGGCACCGGGGAGCTGTTTTTT; CDR3: CASRPWGQGGTGELFF